The rows below give T cell receptor beta chains drawn from one sample of a study of blood T cell repertoires in COVID-19. The method was immunoSEQ multiplex PCR; TCRdb's version includes in-frame clones alone and lacks a portion of them. This sample carries 130,000 or so clones, 82% of them seen once, and the ten largest clones take 12%. What was sequenced was peripheral blood. The receptors were sampled from a human donor in a cohort sampled during active COVID-19. Each CDR3 is given without its conserved first and last residue. The order of the fields is CDR3 length, V gene, J gene, CDR3 protein.

CDR3 length: 12
V gene: TRBV7-2
J gene: TRBJ2-1
CDR3 protein: ASSRPGPWNEQF

CDR3 length: 10
V gene: TRBV28
J gene: TRBJ1-3
CDR3 protein: ASRSGINTIY

CDR3 length: 15
V gene: TRBV6-8
J gene: TRBJ1-5
CDR3 protein: ASSPGVLTGGLRPQH

CDR3 length: 13
V gene: TRBV20-1
J gene: TRBJ2-2
CDR3 protein: SASPSGGRTGELF

CDR3 length: 10
V gene: TRBV5-6
J gene: TRBJ2-5
CDR3 protein: ASSLLKETQY

CDR3 length: 11
V gene: TRBV11-2
J gene: TRBJ2-7
CDR3 protein: ASSLDNGYEQY

CDR3 length: 10
V gene: TRBV6-6
J gene: TRBJ2-7
CDR3 protein: ASSFTIDEQY

CDR3 length: 11
V gene: TRBV12-3/TRBV12-4
J gene: TRBJ1-1
CDR3 protein: ASSPTGNTEAF

CDR3 length: 11
V gene: TRBV5-1
J gene: TRBJ1-1
CDR3 protein: ASSLGGATEAF

CDR3 length: 13
V gene: TRBV5-4
J gene: TRBJ1-1
CDR3 protein: ASSLDVRGHTEAF

CDR3 length: 13
V gene: TRBV28
J gene: TRBJ1-1
CDR3 protein: ASSTGGQGDTEAF

CDR3 length: 11
V gene: TRBV7-2
J gene: TRBJ2-7
CDR3 protein: ASSRRDLLEQY

CDR3 length: 14
V gene: TRBV9
J gene: TRBJ2-3
CDR3 protein: ASSGLELATTDTQY

CDR3 length: 13
V gene: TRBV5-4
J gene: TRBJ2-7
CDR3 protein: ASSLELAGPYEQY

CDR3 length: 12
V gene: TRBV19
J gene: TRBJ2-1
CDR3 protein: ASRGTGTYNEQF

CDR3 length: 12
V gene: TRBV9
J gene: TRBJ2-7
CDR3 protein: ASSPGQGAYEQY

CDR3 length: 12
V gene: TRBV7-2
J gene: TRBJ2-7
CDR3 protein: ASSLALAGTEQY

CDR3 length: 12
V gene: TRBV27
J gene: TRBJ1-2
CDR3 protein: ASSSDRTNYGYT

CDR3 length: 15
V gene: TRBV9
J gene: TRBJ2-3
CDR3 protein: ASSVLAGGVGTDTQY

CDR3 length: 16
V gene: TRBV1
J gene: TRBJ2-1
CDR3 protein: TSSQASPGGTLFNEQF

CDR3 length: 13
V gene: TRBV9
J gene: TRBJ2-1
CDR3 protein: ASSTEPGVYNEQF

CDR3 length: 11
V gene: TRBV10-3
J gene: TRBJ1-6
CDR3 protein: AIQGGNDSPLH